These 5 T cell receptor beta chains originate from one sample sequenced in a study of cytomegalovirus exposure and HLA in healthy donors. Both 60 Vbeta primers and 13 Jbeta primers went into the PCR. Assay used: immunoSEQ multiplex PCR; TCRdb lists only in-frame clones, some missing. The data show roughly 100,000 clones, over 60% seen once. Sequenced material: PBMCs. The receptors stem from a man aged 40-49 years in good health and CMV-seropositive.

This rearrangement joins TRBV19 to TRBJ2-7, with D perhaps TRBD2 (6 bases). The germline gives CDR1 LNHDA, CDR2 SQIVND (reference sequence). CDR3 length: 14 residues. Trimming removed 3 bases from V and 4 bases from J, with 13 bases in between. The CDR3 nucleotides are TGTGCCAGTAGTATTTCCCCGGCGGGGTACGAGCAGTACTTC. Protein: CASSISPAGYEQYF.

This chain links TRBV7-9 with TRBJ1-4; 7 bases line up with TRBD1. Per germline, CDR1 SEHNR and CDR2 FQNEAQ (reference sequence). The CDR3 contains 16 residues. The V segment lost 4 bases and the J segment 3 bases; nucleotides outside the gene matches: 8. The DNA of the CDR3 is TGTGCCAGCAGCTCGGGACAGCTCGGAGCTAATGAAAAACTGTTTTTT. It codes for CASSSGQLGANEKLFF.

V gene TRBV15 combines with J gene TRBJ1-2; D is undetermined. Germline V gives CDR1 LNHNV, CDR2 YYDKDF (reference sequence). Trimming removed 1 base from V and 8 bases from J, with 14 bases in between. The CDR3 has 14 amino acids. CDR3 nucleotide sequence: TGTGCCACCAGCAGAGTAGGCGGCGGGGTCGGCTACACCTTC. Translating gives CATSRVGGGVGYTF.

The rearrangement links TRBV11-3 to TRBJ2-3; D is ambiguous. The CDR3 is 14 amino acids. V shed 1 base and J shed 2 bases, with 7 bases lying between them. Germline CDR1 SGHNT, CDR2 YENEEA. DNA of the CDR3: TGTGCCAGCAGCTTAGGTGGAGCCACAGATACGCAGTATTTT. This encodes CASSLGGATDTQYF.

The rearrangement joins TRBV29-1 to TRBJ2-7; TRBD2 matches at 10 bases. CDR3 length: 13 amino acids. V shed 6 bases and J 2 bases; nucleotides not matched to a gene: 4. Germline CDR1 is SQVTM and CDR2 is ANQGSEA. The CDR3 nucleotides are TGCAGCGTAGGGACTAGCGTCACCTACGAGCAGTACTTC. Translating gives CSVGTSVTYEQYF.